This entry describes one T cell receptor (beta chain). The antigen is undetermined. This sample stems from a study of PD-1 blockade in mismatch repair-deficient tumors. Broader study findings: After pembrolizumab, tumor-resident clones rose rapidly, then generally contracted before radiologic responses.

The trim removed 5 bases at V and 8 bases at J, leaving 10 bases unmatched. The CDR3 has 16 residues. Germline-derived CDR1 and CDR2 are LNHDA and SQIVND (reference sequence). The TCR-sequenced patients were a few responders to pembrolizumab. Repertoires were generated with immunoSEQ multiplex PCR, while TCRdb's copy carries only in-frame clones and drops some. Of 15,000 to 20,000 clones listed, around 82% are singletons. This sequence joins TRBV19 and TRBJ2-1, with 12 bases matching TRBD2. This receptor was taken from an adult with mismatch repair-deficient cancer. Specimen: PBMCs, collected 4 weeks after starting pembrolizumab. The CDR3 DNA is TGTGCCAGTAGTTCTCTGACTAGCGGGAGTCCGTATGAGCAGTTCTTC. Its translation is CASSSLTSGSPYEQFF.